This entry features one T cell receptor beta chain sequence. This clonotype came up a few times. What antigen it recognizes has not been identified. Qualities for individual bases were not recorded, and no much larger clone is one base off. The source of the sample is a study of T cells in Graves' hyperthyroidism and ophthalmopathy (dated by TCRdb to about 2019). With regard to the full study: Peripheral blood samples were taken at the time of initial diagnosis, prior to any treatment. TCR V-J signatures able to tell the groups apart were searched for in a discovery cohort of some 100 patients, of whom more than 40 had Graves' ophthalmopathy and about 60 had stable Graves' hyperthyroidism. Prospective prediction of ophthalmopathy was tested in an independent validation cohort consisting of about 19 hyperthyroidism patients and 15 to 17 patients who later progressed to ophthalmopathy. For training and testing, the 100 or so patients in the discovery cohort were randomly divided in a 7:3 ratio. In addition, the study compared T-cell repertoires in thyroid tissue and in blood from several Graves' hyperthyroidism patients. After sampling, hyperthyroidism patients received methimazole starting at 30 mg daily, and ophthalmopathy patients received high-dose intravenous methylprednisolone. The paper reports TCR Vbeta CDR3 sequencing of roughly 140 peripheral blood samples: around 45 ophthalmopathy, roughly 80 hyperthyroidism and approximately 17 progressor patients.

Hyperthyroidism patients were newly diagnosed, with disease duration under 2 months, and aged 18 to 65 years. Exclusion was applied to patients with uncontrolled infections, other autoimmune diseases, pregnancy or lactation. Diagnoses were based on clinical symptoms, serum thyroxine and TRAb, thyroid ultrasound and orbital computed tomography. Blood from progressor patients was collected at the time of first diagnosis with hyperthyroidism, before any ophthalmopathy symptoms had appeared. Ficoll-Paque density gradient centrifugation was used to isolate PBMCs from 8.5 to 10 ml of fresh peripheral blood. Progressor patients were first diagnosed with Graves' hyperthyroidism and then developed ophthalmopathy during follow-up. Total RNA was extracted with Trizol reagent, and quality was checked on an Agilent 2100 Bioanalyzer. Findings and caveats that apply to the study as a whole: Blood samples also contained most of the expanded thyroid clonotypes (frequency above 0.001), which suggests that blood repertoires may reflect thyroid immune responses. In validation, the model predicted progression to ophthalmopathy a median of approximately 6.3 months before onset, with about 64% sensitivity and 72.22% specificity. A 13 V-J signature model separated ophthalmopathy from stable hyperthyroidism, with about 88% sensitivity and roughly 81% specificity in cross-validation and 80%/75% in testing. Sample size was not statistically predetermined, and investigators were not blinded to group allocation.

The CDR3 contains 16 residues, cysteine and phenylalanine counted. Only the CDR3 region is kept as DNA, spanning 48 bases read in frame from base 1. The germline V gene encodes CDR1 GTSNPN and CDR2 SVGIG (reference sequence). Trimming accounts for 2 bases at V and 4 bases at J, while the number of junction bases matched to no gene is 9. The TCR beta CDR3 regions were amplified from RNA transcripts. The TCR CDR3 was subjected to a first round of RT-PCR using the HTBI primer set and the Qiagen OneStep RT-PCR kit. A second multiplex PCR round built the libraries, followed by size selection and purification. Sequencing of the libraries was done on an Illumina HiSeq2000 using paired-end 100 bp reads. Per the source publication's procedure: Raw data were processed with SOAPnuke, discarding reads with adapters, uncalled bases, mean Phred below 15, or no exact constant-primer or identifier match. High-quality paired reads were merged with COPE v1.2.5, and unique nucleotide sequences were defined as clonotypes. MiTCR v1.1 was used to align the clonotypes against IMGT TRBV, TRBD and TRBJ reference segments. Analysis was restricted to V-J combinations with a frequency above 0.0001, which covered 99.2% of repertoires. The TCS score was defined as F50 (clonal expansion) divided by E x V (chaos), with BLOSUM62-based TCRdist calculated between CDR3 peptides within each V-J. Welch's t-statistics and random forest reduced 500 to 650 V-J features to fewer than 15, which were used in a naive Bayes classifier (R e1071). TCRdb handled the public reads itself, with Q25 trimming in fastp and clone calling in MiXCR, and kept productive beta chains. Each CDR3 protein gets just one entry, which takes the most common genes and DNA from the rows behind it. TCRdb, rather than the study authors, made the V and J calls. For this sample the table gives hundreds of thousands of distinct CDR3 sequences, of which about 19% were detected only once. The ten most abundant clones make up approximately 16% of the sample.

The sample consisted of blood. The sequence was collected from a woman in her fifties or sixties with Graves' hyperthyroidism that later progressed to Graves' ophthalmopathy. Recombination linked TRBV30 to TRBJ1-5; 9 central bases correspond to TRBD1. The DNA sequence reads TGTGCCTGGAGTAGAGAGGGGACAGGGAGAAATCAGCCCCAGCATTTT. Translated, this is CAWSREGTGRNQPQHF.